Following are 26 T cell receptor beta chains from one sample sequenced in a study of blood T cell repertoires in COVID-19. Clones were read by immunoSEQ multiplex PCR, and TCRdb kept only the in-frame ones, dropping some. The sample includes fewer than 200,000 clones, roughly four fifths of them seen just once. Sequenced material: peripheral blood. These receptors originate from a middle-aged woman with COVID-19, enrolled during active disease.

The chain employs TRBV3-1 (or the pseudogene TRBV3-2) and TRBJ1-5; D unclear. This CDR3 is built from 15 residues. Germline loops: CDR1 LGHDT, CDR2 YNNKEL (reference sequence). The V end was cut by 1 base, the J end by 4 bases, with 11 bases between. The CDR3 DNA is TGTGCCAGCAGCCAAGGGATCGGGGTTAATCAGCCCCAGCATTTT. Its translation is CASSQGIGVNQPQHF.

The CDR3 nucleotides are TGTGCCAGCAGCTCCCTGTCCGTTCGCACAGATACGCAGTATTTT. Translating it yields CASSSLSVRTDTQYF. The chain combines TRBV13 with TRBJ2-3; unclear D gene. Deletions cut 4 bases from V and 1 base from J, with 12 bases between. The CDR3 is 15 amino acids. Germline V gives CDR1 PRHDT, CDR2 FYEKMQ (reference sequence).

The chain is built from TRBV7-2 and TRBJ2-5, with D possibly TRBD2 on 5 matching bases. Germline loops: CDR1 SGHTA, CDR2 FQGNSA. Between the trimmed V and J ends, which lost 8 bases and 2 bases, there was a span of 15 bases. This CDR3 is built from 14 residues. The CDR3 protein is CASSGGGSQETQYF. The CDR3 DNA reads TGTGCCAGCTCAGGCGGAGGAAGTCAAGAGACCCAGTACTTC.

The chain has TRBV7-8 and TRBJ2-5, with a tentative D call TRBD1 (5 bases). The CDR3 runs 13 residues. V was cut by 5 bases and J by 5 bases, with 12 bases left in between. Germline CDR1 SGHVS, CDR2 FQNEAQ. CDR3 in amino acids: CASSRQLGETQYF. The CDR3 nucleotides read TGTGCCAGCAGCAGACAGCTGGGGGAGACCCAGTACTTC.

This clone was recorded only once. This chain connects TRBV5-4 to TRBJ2-3; D may be TRBD2 (5 bases). Germline CDR1 reads SGHNT; CDR2 reads YYREEE (reference sequence). Trimming took 3 bases from V and 0 from J, leaving 14 bases between them. This CDR3 comprises 16 residues. CDR3 sequence reads: CASSSSPTASTDTQYF. CDR3 nucleotides: TGTGCCAGCAGCTCTAGCCCCACAGCGAGCACAGATACGCAGTATTTT.

V gene TRBV28 combines with J gene TRBJ1-4; D possibly corresponds to TRBD1 (6 bases). The V gene lost 7 bases and the J gene lost 8 bases, with 23 bases spanning the gap. Germline-derived CDR1 and CDR2 are MDHEN and SYDVKM. CDR3 size: 16 residues. The CDR3 DNA follows: TGTGCCAGCACCACCACCTCGGGGGGGCTGGGGGAAAAACTGTTTTTT. This codes for CASTTTSGGLGEKLFF.

The V gene is TRBV5-5, the J gene TRBJ2-5, with D unclear. This CDR3 contains 14 residues. The V end was cut by 1 base, the J end by 5 bases, with 12 bases between. From germline, CDR1 is SGHKS and CDR2 YYEKEE (reference sequence). The DNA of the CDR3 is TGTGCCAGCAGCTTGACTGTCCGGGTTGAGACCCAGTACTTC. This encodes CASSLTVRVETQYF.

The J gene is TRBJ2-1, the V gene TRBV11-2; 9 bases are shared with TRBD2. This CDR3 spans 15 amino acids. V shed 2 bases and J 8 bases; nucleotides not matched to a gene: 7. The V gene's germline CDR1 is SGHAT and CDR2 FQNNGV. CDR3 loop: CASSLMAGGHYEQFF. The DNA for the CDR3 is TGTGCCAGCAGCTTAATGGCGGGGGGGCATTATGAGCAGTTCTTC. The full variable domain, in which reference TRBV11-2 and TRBJ2-1 provide the parts outside the CDR3, is EAGVAQSPRYKIIEKRQSVAFWCNPISGHATLYWYQQILGQGPKLLIQFQNNGVVDDSQLPKDRFSAERLKGVDSTLKIQPAKLEDSAVYLCASSLMAGGHYEQFFGPGTRLTVL.

This clone qualifies as medium-sized. The chain combines TRBV2 with TRBJ1-6, with D perhaps TRBD1 (6 bases). The germline V and J ends were trimmed by 6 bases and 3 bases, with 12 bases remaining between them. This CDR3 contains 15 residues. The germline V gene has CDR1 SNHLY and CDR2 FYNNEI. This CDR3 reads CASRSTGFYNSPLHF. The CDR3 DNA sequence: TGTGCCAGCAGATCAACAGGGTTCTATAATTCACCCCTCCACTTT.

The chain couples TRBV30 to TRBJ2-3; 15 nucleotides align to TRBD2. The germline CDR1 and CDR2 sequences are GTSNPN and SVGIG (reference sequence). The CDR3 totals 21 residues. The junction had 15 bases not matched to a gene; V was cut back by 2 bases and J by 0 bases. The CDR3 loop is CAWSSQLPGLAGGPSTDTQYF. The CDR3 nucleotides are TGTGCCTGGAGTTCACAGTTACCGGGACTAGCGGGGGGCCCTAGCACAGATACGCAGTATTTT.

This clone came up a few times. The V and J genes are TRBV6-6 and TRBJ1-2, with TRBD1 as a possible D gene (5 bases). CDR1 is MNHNY, CDR2 SVGAGI, per germline (reference sequence). V was clipped by 6 bases and J by 5 bases, with 16 bases between them. The CDR3 is 14 amino acids. The chain's CDR3 is CASSPSAGQYGYTF. Here the CDR3 DNA reads TGTGCCAGCAGCCCTTCCGCAGGGCAATATGGCTACACCTTC.

V and J are TRBV13 and TRBJ2-6; 12 bases align to TRBD1. CDR1 PRHDT and CDR2 FYEKMQ come from the germline V gene (reference sequence). The CDR3 has 17 residues. J lost 4 bases, V lost 5 bases, and 6 bases had no gene match. In nucleotides, the CDR3 is TGTGCCAGCAGCGAGGGACAGGGGGCGCGAGGGGCCAACGTCCTGACTTTC. Its translation: CASSEGQGARGANVLTF.

This clone occurred once. The chain has TRBV28 and TRBJ2-1; D perhaps matches TRBD1 (7 bases). Trimming cost V 3 bases and J 10 bases, with 19 bases left between them. Germline V gene lookup returns CDR1 MDHEN and CDR2 SYDVKM. The CDR3 contains 15 residues. The CDR3 DNA reads as TGTGCCAGCAGTTTTTTGTCAGGGGGGAAGAGGGAGCAGTTCTTC. This translates into CASSFLSGGKREQFF.

V and J are TRBV5-4 and TRBJ2-1; 9 bases agree with TRBD2. Per the germline V gene, CDR1 is SGHNT and CDR2 is YYREEE (reference sequence). The CDR3 totals 18 residues. The V and J ends lost 3 bases and 8 bases, in that order; junction bases with no gene match: 18. CDR3 sequence reads: CASSSLGQPGLARYEQFF. As DNA, the CDR3 is TGTGCCAGCAGCTCCCTAGGACAGCCGGGACTAGCCCGGTATGAGCAGTTCTTC.

Many counts were recorded for this clone. The chain is built from TRBV12-3 or TRBV12-4 and TRBJ2-7; 9 positions match TRBD1. J gave up 3 bases and V 6 bases, and 0 bases lay outside the gene matches. This CDR3 has 12 residues. Here the CDR3 reads CASRTGGYEQYF. The CDR3 region has the DNA TGTGCCAGCAGGACAGGGGGCTACGAGCAGTACTTC.

In this sample, this clone turned up once. The V and J genes are TRBV9 and TRBJ1-1; 8 positions match TRBD1. This CDR3 region has 14 residues. Germline CDR1 SGDLS, CDR2 YYNGEE. With V trimmed by 4 bases and J by 5 bases, 7 bases remained unmatched. The CDR3 coding sequence is TGTGCCAGCAGCAAAAGGACAGGGCGTACTGAAGCTTTCTTT. This sequence encodes CASSKRTGRTEAFF. Full variable domain (remainder filled in from reference TRBV9 and TRBJ1-1): DSGVTQTPKHLITATGQRVTLRCSPRSGDLSVYWYQQSLDQGLQFLIQYYNGEERAKGNILERFSAQQFPDLHSELNLSSLELGDSALYFCASSKRTGRTEAFFGQGTRLTVV.

V is TRBV9 and J is TRBJ2-3; 10 positions agree with TRBD1. The CDR3 is made up of 15 amino acids. Per the germline V gene, CDR1 is SGDLS and CDR2 is YYNGEE. V shed 5 bases, J shed 6 bases, and the junction held 9 bases outside the gene matches. CDR3 residues: CASSRNGQGEDTQYF. In nucleotides, the CDR3 is TGTGCCAGCAGTAGAAACGGACAGGGGGAGGATACGCAGTATTTT.

The chain uses TRBV30 and TRBJ2-3; maybe TRBD2 (5 bases). V was clipped by 0 bases and J by 3 bases, with 10 bases between them. Germline values: CDR1 GTSNPN, CDR2 SVGIG (reference sequence). The CDR3 is 14 amino acids. CDR3 amino acids: CAWSVRGTTDTQYF. DNA for the CDR3: TGTGCCTGGAGTGTTCGGGGTACAACAGATACGCAGTATTTT.

The rearrangement joins TRBV6-1 to TRBJ2-7; weak D call: TRBD1 (5 bases). The CDR3 covers 14 residues. The germline CDR1 and CDR2 sequences are MNHNS and SASEGT. V was trimmed by 0 bases and J by 3 bases, leaving 9 bases between them. This CDR3 is CASSEALTGYEQYF. DNA for the CDR3: TGTGCCAGCAGTGAAGCGCTAACAGGCTACGAGCAGTACTTC.

This rearrangement joins TRBV7-9 to TRBJ2-3; 7 positions agree with TRBD1. Looked up from germline, CDR1 is SEHNR and CDR2 is FQNEAQ (reference sequence). The CDR3 loop spans 15 amino acids. V shed 3 bases and J 1 base; nucleotides not matched to a gene: 4. The CDR3: CASSLRGPGTDTQYF. In nucleotides, the CDR3 is TGTGCCAGCAGCTTGAGGGGGCCGGGCACAGATACGCAGTATTTT.

The chain uses TRBV2 and TRBJ1-6; no clear D gene. V lost 5 bases and J lost 0, with 14 bases in between. This CDR3 is 17 amino acids long. The V gene's germline CDR1 is SNHLY and CDR2 FYNNEI. The CDR3 DNA is TGTGCCAGCAGTATGTACGGGAGAAGCTCCTATAATTCACCCCTCCACTTT. It translates to CASSMYGRSSYNSPLHF.

J is TRBJ1-1 and V is TRBV18; TRBD1 might be the D (6 bases). The germline gives CDR1 KGHSH, CDR2 LQKENI. This CDR3 is 15 amino acids long. Between the trimmed V and J ends, which lost 3 bases and 1 base, there was a span of 12 bases. This CDR3 is CASSPVGQQNTEAFF. The CDR3 nucleotides are TGTGCCAGCTCACCGGTCGGACAGCAGAACACTGAAGCTTTCTTT.

The chain has TRBV9 and TRBJ2-1; 13 bases map to TRBD2. CDR1 SGDLS and CDR2 YYNGEE come from the germline V gene. Losses at the gene ends were 3 bases for V and 7 bases for J; bases not matched to a gene: 7. The CDR3 loop spans 16 amino acids. The CDR3 sequence is CASSARGLAGDNEQFF. The CDR3 coding sequence is TGTGCCAGCAGCGCTCGTGGACTAGCGGGAGATAATGAGCAGTTCTTC.

The gene calls are TRBV19 and TRBJ1-5; 7 bases are shared with TRBD1. The CDR3 has 15 amino acids. CDR1 and CDR2 from the germline V gene are LNHDA and SQIVND (reference sequence). V trimming: 4 bases; J trimming: 6 bases; junction bases outside the gene matches: 9. Here the CDR3 reads CASSTQRGQGQPQHF. The CDR3 region has the DNA TGTGCCAGTAGTACCCAGAGGGGGCAGGGTCAGCCCCAGCATTTT.

The chain combines TRBV30 with TRBJ2-2, with 8 positions matching TRBD1. Germline assignment: CDR1 GTSNPN and CDR2 SVGIG (reference sequence). The CDR3 loop spans 15 amino acids. Losses at the gene ends were 5 bases for V and 6 bases for J; bases not matched to a gene: 11. This CDR3 is CAWEAGQGIAGELFF. In DNA, the CDR3 is TGTGCCTGGGAGGCTGGACAGGGAATAGCCGGGGAGCTGTTTTTT.

The gene calls are TRBV4-1 and TRBJ1-2; 10 nucleotides agree with TRBD1. There are 16 residues in the CDR3. Germline CDR1 reads MGHRA; CDR2 reads YSYEKL. V trimming: 2 bases; J trimming: 4 bases; junction bases outside the gene matches: 7. CDR3 sequence: CASSQPDRGIGYGYTF. In nucleotides, the CDR3 is TGCGCCAGCAGCCAACCGGACAGGGGGATCGGCTATGGCTACACCTTC.